These T cell receptor beta chains were read from a single sample in a study of cytomegalovirus exposure and HLA in healthy donors. Generated by immunoSEQ multiplex PCR, the TCRdb table keeps only in-frame clones and is missing some. The sample yields some 43,000 clones, roughly nine tenths seen once. Sequenced input: PBMCs. These receptors were obtained from a man between 18 and 35 years old in good health and CMV-seronegative. Both conserved end residues are part of each CDR3. The order of the fields is D gene, clone size, V gene, J gene, CDR3 DNA, CDR3 protein. A D gene is named only where the DNA matches it firmly. Where a row states a size, it is once, few, many or the class of an expanded clone; other rows omit it.

.	once	TRBV5-6	TRBJ1-2	TGTGCCAGCAGCTTGCCGGGGTTTGTCAACTATGGCTACACCTTC	CASSLPGFVNYGYTF
.	.	TRBV7-8	TRBJ1-4	TGTGCCAGCAGCGCGAGCATCGCAACTAATGAAAAACTGTTTTTT	CASSASIATNEKLFF
TRBD2	few	TRBV2	TRBJ2-1	TGTGCCAGCAGGGAGCGGGAGGTCCGCAATGAGCAGTTCTTC	CASREREVRNEQFF
TRBD2	.	TRBV5-1	TRBJ2-2	TGCGCCAGCGGAACTAGCGCGAACACCGGGGAGCTGTTTTTT	CASGTSANTGELFF
TRBD2	once	TRBV6-4	TRBJ2-5	TGTGCCAGCAGTCCCGGGACTAGCGGGGGCCAAGAGACCCAGTACTTC	CASSPGTSGGQETQYF
.	.	TRBV6-1	TRBJ2-3	TGTGCCAGCAGTGAAGAAGGACAGACGCAGTATTTT	CASSEEGQTQYF
TRBD2	.	TRBV11-1	TRBJ2-1	TGTGCCAGCACCCCCGGACTAGCGGGGGGGCAGTACAATGAGCAGTTCTTC	CASTPGLAGGQYNEQFF
.	.	TRBV28	TRBJ1-2	TGTGCCAGCAATCTGCCGGGACGGGGGATCGATGGCTACACCTTC	CASNLPGRGIDGYTF
TRBD2	once	TRBV19	TRBJ2-1	TGTGCCAGTAGTAATCATCCCGGGACTAGCGGGGCCGCGAATGAGCAGTTCTTC	CASSNHPGTSGAANEQFF
TRBD2	.	TRBV28	TRBJ2-1	TGTGCCAGCAGTACAGGACTAGCGGCTAACAATGAGCAGTTCTTC	CASSTGLAANNEQFF
TRBD1	.	TRBV5-1	TRBJ2-3	TGCGCCAGCAGCTTAACTCCGACAGGGATCACAGATACGCAGTATTTT	CASSLTPTGITDTQYF
TRBD2	.	TRBV10-3	TRBJ2-3	TGTGCCATCAGTGAGCCCGCAAAGTCGCTACGGACTAGCGGGAGAACAGATACGCAGTATTTT	CAISEPAKSLRTSGRTDTQYF
TRBD1	.	TRBV7-2	TRBJ2-1	TGTGCCAGCATCCTGAGGACAGGGCCCTACAATGAGCAGTTCTTC	CASILRTGPYNEQFF
.	once	TRBV6-1	TRBJ1-2	TGTGCCAGCAGACTCCCCGACAGACTTTATGGCTACACCTTC	CASRLPDRLYGYTF
.	once	TRBV21-1	TRBJ1-5	TGTGCCAGCAGGGGGCAGCTTGGGCCCCAGCATTTT	CASRGQLGPQHF
TRBD2	.	TRBV28	TRBJ2-1	TGTGCCAGCAGCTCCGGGACTAGCCCCTACAATGAGCAGTTCTTC	CASSSGTSPYNEQFF
.	few	TRBV18	TRBJ1-2	TGTGCCAGCTCACCACCACTTAGTGGCTACACCTTC	CASSPPLSGYTF
.	.	TRBV4-3	TRBJ2-3	TGCGCCAGCAGCCAATCCCTCAGCACAGATACGCAGTATTTT	CASSQSLSTDTQYF
.	.	TRBV14	TRBJ2-1	TGTGCCAGCAGCCCCGCGTTGTACAATGAGCAGTTCTTC	CASSPALYNEQFF
TRBD2	.	TRBV7-2	TRBJ2-3	TGTGCCAGCAGCACCCTAGCGGGGGCCACAGATACGCAGTATTTT	CASSTLAGATDTQYF
TRBD1	.	TRBV19	TRBJ1-1	TGTGCCAGTAGTCCCCGGACAGGGATGAACACTGAAGCTTTCTTT	CASSPRTGMNTEAFF
TRBD2	.	TRBV7-9	TRBJ2-1	TGTGCCAGCAGCTTAGAGGCTAGCGGGAACAATGAGCAGTTCTTC	CASSLEASGNNEQFF
.	.	TRBV7-2	TRBJ2-3	TGTGCCAGCAGCCCCGAGACTAGGGATACGCAGTATTTT	CASSPETRDTQYF
TRBD2	once	TRBV7-8	TRBJ2-7	TGTGCCAGCAGCTTCTCAGCAGCGCTAGCGGGCCACGAGCAGTACTTC	CASSFSAALAGHEQYF
.	.	TRBV29-1	TRBJ1-2	TGCAGCGTTGAAGATATACATCCTGGGCCCGCTAACTATGGCTACACCTTC	CSVEDIHPGPANYGYTF
.	.	TRBV6-5	TRBJ1-4	TGTGCCAGCAGGAAGGGGGTAGGAGGTGAAAAACTGTTTTTT	CASRKGVGGEKLFF
.	.	TRBV7-2	TRBJ2-1	TGTGCCAGCAGCTGGAATCCGGGACTCCAAGGCTATGAGCAGTTCTTC	CASSWNPGLQGYEQFF
.	once	TRBV6-5	TRBJ2-5	TGTGCCAGCAGTCTAACTAGCCCCCAAGAGACCCAGTACTTC	CASSLTSPQETQYF
.	.	TRBV19	TRBJ2-2	TGTGCCACCACTTTTGGGAGGTCTTCGTGGGAGCTGTTTTTT	CATTFGRSSWELFF
TRBD2	.	TRBV5-1	TRBJ2-5	TGCGCCAGCAGCCCAGGGACTAGCGGGACGGAGACCCAGTACTTC	CASSPGTSGTETQYF
TRBD2	.	TRBV5-6	TRBJ2-1	TGTGCCAGCAGCTACCTAGCGGAGATCTACAATGAGCAGTTCTTC	CASSYLAEIYNEQFF
.	.	TRBV9	TRBJ2-1	TGTGCCAGCAGCGCCCCCGCCGGTATAGTTCAAAGCTCCTACAATGAGCAGTTCTTC	CASSAPAGIVQSSYNEQFF
TRBD1	.	TRBV7-9	TRBJ2-5	TGTGCCAGCAGCTTAGCCGGGACAGCTAACCAAGAGACCCAGTACTTC	CASSLAGTANQETQYF
TRBD2	.	TRBV12-5	TRBJ2-1	TGTGCTAGTGGTTTAGCGGGAGGACTCAATGAGCAGTTCTTC	CASGLAGGLNEQFF
TRBD2	once	TRBV5-1	TRBJ2-7	TGCGCCAGCAGCCCGACCCGACGACTAGCGGGAGGGGACGAGCAGTACTTC	CASSPTRRLAGGDEQYF
.	.	TRBV6-6	TRBJ2-7	TGTGCCAGCGGTCACAGGGCACCCTCCTACGAGCAGTACTTC	CASGHRAPSYEQYF
TRBD2	.	TRBV7-8	TRBJ2-3	TGTGCCAGCAGCATGACTAGCGGGAGTGGAACAGATACGCAGTATTTT	CASSMTSGSGTDTQYF
TRBD1	.	TRBV4-1	TRBJ2-7	TGCGCCAGCAGCCTCGCACAGGGGGCGAGCTCCTACGAGCAGTACTTC	CASSLAQGASSYEQYF
TRBD1	once	TRBV7-8	TRBJ2-7	TGTGCCAGCAGTACCGGGACAGGGGTCAACGAGCAGTACTTC	CASSTGTGVNEQYF
.	.	TRBV6-5	TRBJ2-5	TGTGCCAGCAGTTACTCAGGGGCCGTGGGGGAGACCCAGTACTTC	CASSYSGAVGETQYF
.	.	TRBV18	TRBJ1-5	TGTGCCAGCTCCCCCAGACAGGCGGGTAATCAGCCCCAGCATTTT	CASSPRQAGNQPQHF
TRBD1	.	TRBV19	TRBJ1-1	TGTGCCAGTAGTACTCGGACAGGGGGCTACACTGAAGCTTTCTTT	CASSTRTGGYTEAFF
.	.	TRBV4-1	TRBJ1-1	TGCGCCAGCAGCCCGTACAAGGGGCGAGCGCACACTGAAGCTTTCTTT	CASSPYKGRAHTEAFF
.	.	TRBV5-1	TRBJ1-4	TGCGCCAGCAGCCAGAAGGACAGTAATGAAAAACTGTTTTTT	CASSQKDSNEKLFF
TRBD2	.	TRBV7-2	TRBJ2-7	TGTGCCAGCAGCTTAGGAGTGCGGCGGGGGGCCCCCTACGAGCAGTACTTC	CASSLGVRRGAPYEQYF
.	.	TRBV19	TRBJ2-3	TGTGCCAGTAGTAAGCTCCAGGGATCTAGCACAGATACGCAGTATTTT	CASSKLQGSSTDTQYF
.	.	TRBV29-1	TRBJ2-7	TGCAGCGTTGAGGGCAGTAACGAGCAGTACTTC	CSVEGSNEQYF